The text below deals with one T cell receptor beta chain. What it binds is not known. At one boundary the junction diverges from the germline segment, which might be a read error. This specimen comes from a study of blood T cells in healthy people across ages. Study observations and caveats: The study found TCR beta diversity correlated strongly with naive T cell percentage.

The authors ran a second PCR of roughly 6 to 11 cycles using a sample-barcoded 5' primer and a J-beta primer mix. With 12 random nucleotides, a template-switch adaptor tagged each individual cDNA molecule. One entry per CDR3 protein, called by TCRdb with MiXCR from the 5' RACE reads. This sample has some 760,000 distinct CDR3 sequences, with 20% to 30% found just once. These data are also associated with another study on T cells of mothers and their children. From that study: A few healthy Caucasian mothers, along with their six children, served as the donors. It was found that thymic selection shapes TCR recombination output similarly in related and unrelated pairs.

This clonotype was sampled from a boy between 5 and 17 years old in good health. Material for sequencing was blood.

The CDR3, as DNA: TGTGCCAGCAGTGAAGTGGCGGGGGGCCCCGGAACCCTCTTC. It codes for CASSEVAGGPGTLF. The chain uses TRBV2 and TRBJ2-5, with 8 nucleotides matching TRBD2. Germline CDR1 is SNHLY and CDR2 is FYNNEI. CDR3 length: 14 amino acids.